This T cell receptor beta chain was recorded in a study of response to subunit inactivated influenza vaccine. Broader study findings: Few new T cells, the authors suggested, are recruited by each seasonal influenza vaccination.

In TCRdb, the RT-PCR reads were re-called with MiXCR into one record per CDR3 protein. The sample shows 430,000 or so distinct CDR3 sequences, roughly 9.7% of them seen only once. This clonotype has a handful of counts. Its antigen is not known. V shed 4 bases, J shed 7 bases, and the junction held 4 bases outside the gene matches. This CDR3 is 14 amino acids long. Germline V gene data show CDR1 as MNHEY and CDR2 as SMNVEV (reference sequence). This chain uses TRBV27 with TRBJ1-6, with 7 bases fitting TRBD1. The starting material was PBMCs from blood, obtained more than 35 days after vaccination. The sequence derives from a man aged 50 or older who received an inactivated influenza vaccine. The CDR3 region has the DNA TGTGCCAGCAGTTACGGACAGGCCAATTCACCCCTCCACTTT. Amino acids: CASSYGQANSPLHF.